These 31 T cell receptor beta chains were sequenced from one sample in a study of T cells in Graves' hyperthyroidism and ophthalmopathy. Amplification targeted TCR beta CDR3 regions from RNA transcripts. The HTBI set primed first-round TCR CDR3 RT-PCR. In TCRdb, the multiplex PCR reads were re-called with MiXCR into one record per CDR3 protein. The data hold almost 350,000 distinct CDR3 sequences, with over 15% observed a single time. The sample was blood. The receptors stem from a middle-aged woman with Graves' ophthalmopathy.

The V and J genes are TRBV6-2 or TRBV6-3 and TRBJ2-5; TRBD1 matches at 9 bases. In germline, CDR1 is MNHEY, CDR2 SVGEGT. This CDR3 has 14 residues. With 4 bases clipped from V and 6 bases from J, the junction kept 6 bases outside the gene matches. CDR3 loop: CASSFSTGGQTQYF. CDR3 coding DNA: TGTGCCAGCAGTTTTTCGACAGGGGGACAGACCCAGTACTTC.

This sequence joins TRBV6-1 and TRBJ2-2; D may match TRBD1 or TRBD2 (5 bases each). V lost 6 bases and J 1 base, leaving 9 bases between the germline ends. The CDR3 covers 14 residues. Germline CDR1 MNHNS, CDR2 SASEGT. The CDR3 reads CASSGAGNTGELFF. The CDR3 DNA is TGTGCCAGCAGCGGGGCTGGGAACACCGGGGAGCTGTTTTTT.

This clonotype has ten or more counts. The chain recombines TRBV6-4 with TRBJ2-5; TRBD2 matches 7 bases. This CDR3 region has 18 residues. Per the germline V gene, CDR1 is MRHNA and CDR2 is SNTAGT. The junction had 15 bases not matched to a gene; V was cut back by 3 bases and J by 2 bases. The CDR3 loop reads CASSDLGGRGDLQETQYF. The CDR3 DNA follows: TGTGCCAGCAGTGATCTCGGTGGGAGGGGCGATCTTCAAGAGACCCAGTACTTC.

This clonotype was picked up many times. CDR3 sequence reads: CAWSEGRNQETQYF. The CDR3 DNA reads as TGTGCCTGGAGTGAGGGGCGGAACCAAGAGACCCAGTACTTC. V and J are TRBV30 and TRBJ2-5, with D perhaps matching TRBD1 (5 bases). Germline-derived CDR1 and CDR2 are GTSNPN and SVGIG (reference sequence). The V gene lost 1 base and the J gene lost 0 bases, with 9 bases spanning the gap. The CDR3 totals 14 residues.

This clonotype was recorded at least ten times. The genes are TRBV28 and TRBJ2-7; possibly TRBD2 for D (5 bases). The V gene lost 3 bases and the J gene lost 3 bases, with 18 bases spanning the gap. The CDR3 sequence is 16 residues long. CDR1 is MDHEN, CDR2 SYDVKM, per germline. The DNA for the CDR3 is TGTGCCAGCAGTTTTGCCAGCGGTTTAGTTTTCTACGAGCAGTACTTC. Encoded protein: CASSFASGLVFYEQYF.

In this sample, this clonotype turned up many times. The chain combines TRBV12-5 with TRBJ1-5, with D perhaps matching TRBD1 (5 bases). The germline V gene has CDR1 LGHNT and CDR2 FRNRAP. Deletions cut 0 bases from V and 4 bases from J, with 19 bases between. The CDR3 loop spans 18 amino acids. CDR3 nucleotides: TGTGCTAGTGGTTTGGTACCCCACAGGCGTCAGCCAAATCAGCCCCAGCATTTT. This codes for CASGLVPHRRQPNQPQHF. Supplemented by reference TRBV12-5 and TRBJ1-5, the full variable domain reads DARVTQTPRHKVTEMGQEVTMRCQPILGHNTVFWYRQTMMQGLELLAYFRNRAPLDDSGMPKDRFSAEMPDATLATLKIQPSEPRDSAVYFCASGLVPHRRQPNQPQHFGDGTRLSIL.

This clonotype was recorded many times. CDR3 bases: TGCAGTGCCCCCGCCGGGACAGCCCAAGAGACCCAGTACTTC. Protein sequence: CSAPAGTAQETQYF. This chain links TRBV20-1 with TRBJ2-5; TRBD1 agrees at 7 bases. V dropped 6 bases and J dropped 1; count of bases not matched to a gene: 8. The CDR3 loop spans 14 amino acids. Germline V CDR1 and CDR2: DFQATT, SNEGSKA (reference sequence).

The CDR3 DNA is TGTGCCTGGAGTGTACGTGGGGCGGATGGCTACACCTTC. It codes for CAWSVRGADGYTF. The V and J genes are TRBV30 and TRBJ1-2; a weak D match, TRBD1 (5 bases). Germline loops: CDR1 GTSNPN, CDR2 SVGIG (reference sequence). CDR3 size: 13 residues. V dropped 0 bases and J dropped 6 bases, with 11 bases sitting between them.

In this sample, this clonotype turned up many times. The chain carries TRBV11-2 and TRBJ2-5; no firm D call. The CDR3 has 11 residues. Trimming took 4 bases from V and 9 from J, leaving 9 bases between them. Germline V lookup: CDR1 SGHAT, CDR2 FQNNGV. In DNA form, the CDR3 reads TGTGCCAGCAGCTCCCGTCAGGCCCAGTACTTC. Its translation: CASSSRQAQYF.

This clonotype was detected ten times or more. The chain combines TRBV12-3 or TRBV12-4 with TRBJ1-1; D is undetermined. CDR3 length: 12 residues. Trimming cost V 8 bases and J 8 bases, with 15 bases left between them. In nucleotides, the CDR3 is TGTGCCAGCGGATTGGCACATAAGGAAGCTTTCTTT. Translating it yields CASGLAHKEAFF.

Details on this clonotype: This may stem from a read error, because a much larger clone lies one nucleotide away. V gene TRBV30 combines with J gene TRBJ1-2; no firm D call. Germline V gene lookup returns CDR1 GTSNPN and CDR2 SVGIG (reference sequence). The CDR3 totals 12 residues. Trimming left V 2 bases short and J 7 bases short, with 11 bases between. As DNA, the CDR3 is TGTGCCTGGAGTCAATGGGTTGGTGGCTACACCTTC. Its protein is CAWSQWVGGYTF.

This clonotype was seen repeatedly, ten times or more. The rearrangement uses TRBV29-1 and TRBJ2-7; D possibly corresponds to TRBD1 (5 bases). This CDR3 has 13 amino acids. Germline values: CDR1 SQVTM, CDR2 ANQGSEA. V lost 6 bases and J 0 bases, leaving 12 bases between the germline ends. In DNA, the CDR3 is TGCAGCGTCGAACAGGTCAGCTCCTACGAGCAGTACTTC. Translated, it gives CSVEQVSSYEQYF.

This clonotype occurred many times. The chain employs TRBV19 and TRBJ1-1, with D possibly matching TRBD1 (5 bases). The CDR3 loop spans 13 amino acids. V lost 3 bases and J 7 bases, leaving 12 bases between the germline ends. Germline CDR1 LNHDA, CDR2 SQIVND (reference sequence). Written as DNA, the CDR3 is TGTGCCAGTAGTATGCAGGGCCCGGGTGAAGCTTTCTTT. It codes for CASSMQGPGEAFF.

This clonotype came up many times. This chain links TRBV20-1 with TRBJ2-7, with no clear D. The CDR3 consists of 13 residues. Trimming cost V 2 bases and J 2 bases, with 10 bases left between them. Germline CDR1 and CDR2: DFQATT and SNEGSKA (reference sequence). The CDR3 reads CSARSRQTYEQYF. The CDR3 nucleotides are TGCAGTGCTAGATCCAGGCAGACCTACGAGCAGTACTTC.

Remarks on this clonotype: Possible read error: a much larger clone is one base away. The chain couples TRBV7-2 to TRBJ2-6, with 12 bases matching TRBD2. The CDR3 has 18 amino acids. The germline CDR1 and CDR2 sequences are SGHTA and FQGNSA. CDR3 nucleotides: TGTGTCAGCAGCTTGCGACTAGCGGGAGCGGCCGGGGCCAACGTCCTGACTTTC. This sequence encodes CVSSLRLAGAAGANVLTF.

This clonotype was seen repeatedly, ten times or more. This chain joins TRBV20-1 and TRBJ2-7; no clear D gene. Germline assignment: CDR1 DFQATT and CDR2 SNEGSKA (reference sequence). The CDR3 sequence is 11 residues long. Trimming removed 2 bases from V and 4 bases from J, with 6 bases in between. The CDR3 loop reads CSARLVYEQYF. The CDR3 bases are TGCAGTGCTAGACTGGTTTACGAGCAGTACTTC.

V and J are TRBV4-2 and TRBJ1-1; 7 nucleotides align to TRBD1. The germline gives CDR1 LGHNA, CDR2 YNFKEQ. The V segment lost 2 bases and the J segment 0 bases; nucleotides outside the gene matches: 6. This CDR3 is 16 amino acids long. CDR3 sequence (DNA): TGTGCCAGCAGCCAAACCCCGGGACAGATGAACACTGAAGCTTTCTTT. It yields the protein CASSQTPGQMNTEAFF.

In this sample, this clonotype turned up many times. The V call is TRBV12-3 or TRBV12-4, the J call TRBJ1-2, with D unresolved. The V end was cut by 4 bases, the J end by 7 bases, with 13 bases between. The CDR3 totals 13 residues. The CDR3 coding sequence is TGTGCCAGCAGTTCGGGTGTAAGGCTTGGCTACACCTTC. This sequence encodes CASSSGVRLGYTF.

This clonotype was seen repeatedly, ten times or more. The chain has TRBV5-1 and TRBJ1-2, with D possibly being TRBD1 (6 bases). From germline, CDR1 is SGHRS and CDR2 YFSETQ. Trimming took off 4 bases at V and 3 bases at J, with 13 bases between the two ends. This CDR3 is 14 amino acids long. The CDR3 DNA sequence: TGCGCCAGCAGCCTGGCAGGGGTTGACTATGGCTACACCTTC. This gives the protein CASSLAGVDYGYTF.

The table lists this clonotype with many counts. This chain links TRBV6-2 or TRBV6-3 with TRBJ2-3; 9 bases agree with TRBD2. This CDR3 spans 16 amino acids. Germline V gene data show CDR1 as MNHEY and CDR2 as SVGEGT. V shed 4 bases, J shed 3 bases, and the junction held 8 bases outside the gene matches. CDR3 in DNA: TGTGCCAGCAGTTCTCCCGGACTAGCGATGACAGATACGCAGTATTTT. It is translated as CASSSPGLAMTDTQYF.

This clonotype was found many times. This sequence joins TRBV28 and TRBJ2-7, with 9 bases fitting TRBD2. The V segment lost 6 bases and the J segment 4 bases; nucleotides outside the gene matches: 10. This CDR3 is built from 15 residues. The germline CDR1 and CDR2 sequences are MDHEN and SYDVKM. CDR3 residues: CASRGTGLAQYEQYF. CDR3 nucleotide sequence: TGTGCCAGCAGAGGGACGGGACTAGCACAATACGAGCAGTACTTC.

In its sample, this clonotype was seen many times. V and J are TRBV28 and TRBJ2-4, with D possibly TRBD1 on 6 matching bases. The CDR3 is made up of 16 amino acids. The V end lost 6 bases, the J end lost 1 base, and 16 bases lay between the germline ends. Germline CDR1 and CDR2: MDHEN and SYDVKM. The CDR3 sequence is CASRPTGYVAKNIQYF. CDR3 nucleotides: TGTGCCAGCAGACCTACAGGGTACGTGGCCAAAAACATTCAGTACTTC.

The V gene is TRBV6-2 or TRBV6-3, the J gene TRBJ2-5; 7 bases align to TRBD2. This CDR3 comprises 14 residues. Germline CDR1 reads MNHEY; CDR2 reads SVGEGT. V was pared by 6 bases and J by 7 bases, with 11 bases of the junction left unmatched. Here the CDR3 DNA reads TGTGCCAGCAGCTACATGAGCGGGACGGGGACCCAGTACTTC. This gives the protein CASSYMSGTGTQYF.

This clonotype was picked up a small number of times. At one end the junction does not follow the germline gene, possibly because of a read error. CDR3 amino acids: CASMQGARGYNF. CDR3 sequence (DNA): TGTGCCAGCATGCAGGGGGCGCGTGGCTACAACTTC. The genes are TRBV27 and TRBJ1-2; 8 nucleotides agree with TRBD1. This CDR3 contains 12 residues. CDR1 and CDR2 from the germline V gene are MNHEY and SMNVEV (reference sequence).

This clonotype occurred many times. The rearrangement uses TRBV12-3 or TRBV12-4 and TRBJ2-7, with D possibly being TRBD1 (5 bases). CDR3 size: 15 residues. V gave up 3 bases and J gave up 5 bases, with 17 bases separating them. The CDR3 nucleotides are TGTGCCAGCAGTTTTACTCCGCAGGGTAGTGACGAGCAGTACTTC. Translated: CASSFTPQGSDEQYF.

This clonotype was seen many times. The V and J genes are TRBV30 and TRBJ1-5; D unclear. Germline assignment: CDR1 GTSNPN and CDR2 SVGIG (reference sequence). CDR3 length: 13 residues. V was cut by 0 bases and J by 8 bases, with 11 bases left in between. CDR3 region: CAWSVSLWEPQHF. The CDR3 DNA reads TGTGCCTGGAGTGTATCCTTGTGGGAGCCCCAGCATTTT.

In this sample, this clonotype turned up many times. V and J are TRBV28 and TRBJ2-7; TRBD1 agrees at 7 bases. The V gene's germline CDR1 is MDHEN and CDR2 SYDVKM. CDR3 length equals 13 residues. V lost 3 bases and J lost 8; bases outside the gene matches: 7. The CDR3 loop reads CASSFSQGVQQYF. CDR3 DNA sequence: TGTGCCAGCAGTTTTAGTCAGGGGGTACAGCAGTACTTC. The variable domain in full, with the rest retrieved from reference TRBV28 and TRBJ2-7, is DVKVTQSSRYLVKRTGEKVFLECVQDMDHENMFWYRQDPGLGLRLIYFSYDVKMKEKGDIPEGYSVSREKKERFSLILESASTNQTSMYLCASSFSQGVQQYFGPGTRLTVT.

This clonotype was recorded many times. This chain connects TRBV6-1 to TRBJ1-1, with D perhaps matching TRBD1 (6 bases). Germline CDR1 is MNHNS and CDR2 is SASEGT. Trimming stripped 2 bases from V and 4 bases from J, with 8 bases between. CDR3 size: 13 residues. As DNA, the CDR3 is TGTGCCAGCAGTGAATGGGACACCACTGAAGCTTTCTTT. This sequence encodes CASSEWDTTEAFF.

The sample holds a few counts of this clonotype. This sequence joins TRBV18 and TRBJ1-2; D is unresolved. The CDR3 sequence is 17 residues long. Germline-derived CDR1 and CDR2 are KGHSH and LQKENI. The V and J ends lost 0 bases and 8 bases respectively, with 22 bases between them. The CDR3 sequence is CASSPPFIRGFSGGYTF. The CDR3 nucleotides are TGTGCCAGCTCACCACCCTTCATACGTGGCTTCTCAGGAGGCTACACCTTC.

As for this clonotype: Likely a read error: the CDR3 ends without its conserved phenylalanine or tryptophan. V and J are TRBV5-1 and TRBJ1-1; D is unresolved. Germline assignment: CDR1 SGHRS and CDR2 YFSETQ. CDR3 length: 15 residues. V lost 2 bases, J lost 0 bases, and 11 bases lay in between. This CDR3 is CASSFSSVLNTEAFS. In DNA form, the CDR3 reads TGCGCCAGCAGCTTCTCCAGCGTACTGAACACTGAAGCTTTCTCT.

This clonotype was observed at least ten times. The V gene is TRBV4-1, the J gene TRBJ2-7; 7 nucleotides match TRBD1. Germline V gives CDR1 MGHRA, CDR2 YSYEKL. This CDR3 is 15 amino acids long. V lost 6 bases to trimming and J lost 2 bases; unmatched junction nucleotides: 10. The CDR3 protein is CASSPFTDRAYEQYF. As DNA, the CDR3 is TGCGCCAGCAGTCCCTTCACTGACAGGGCCTACGAGCAGTACTTC.